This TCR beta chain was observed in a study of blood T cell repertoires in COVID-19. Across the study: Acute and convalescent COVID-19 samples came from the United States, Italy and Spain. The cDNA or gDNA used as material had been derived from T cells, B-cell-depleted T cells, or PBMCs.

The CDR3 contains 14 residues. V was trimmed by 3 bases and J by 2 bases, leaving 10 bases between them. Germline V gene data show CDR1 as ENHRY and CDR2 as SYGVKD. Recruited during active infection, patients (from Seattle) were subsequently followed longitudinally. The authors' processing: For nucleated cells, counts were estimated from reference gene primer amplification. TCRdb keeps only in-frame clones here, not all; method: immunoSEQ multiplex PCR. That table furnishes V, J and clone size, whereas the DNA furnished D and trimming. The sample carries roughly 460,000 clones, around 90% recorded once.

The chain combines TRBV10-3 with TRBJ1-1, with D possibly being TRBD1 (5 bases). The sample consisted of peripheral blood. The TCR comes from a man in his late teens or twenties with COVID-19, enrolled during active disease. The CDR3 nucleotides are TGTGCCATCAGTGACGGGACTTTAAACACTGAAGCTTTCTTT. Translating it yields CAISDGTLNTEAFF.